This T cell receptor beta chain was captured by sequencing in a study of T-cell reconstitution after alpha-beta-depleted transplantation in children. The CDR3 is 17 amino acids. The germline gives CDR1 MNHEY, CDR2 SVGAGI. After removal of 6 bases from V and 4 bases from J, the junction contained 17 bases not matched to a gene. Construction of the TCRbeta library involved unique molecular identifiers. TCRdb independently ran MiXCR on the PCR reads; one entry per CDR3 protein. This sample carries more than 450,000 distinct CDR3 sequences, around 17% of them seen once, and the ten largest clones take 3.3%.

The TCR originated in a human donor who donated a stem cell graft to a child with acute lymphoblastic leukemia. This specimen was PBMCs from the stem cell graft donor, taken from the stem cell graft. V usage is TRBV6-5 and J usage is TRBJ2-5, with 7 bases aligning to TRBD1. The CDR3 here is CASSRTGVNRLPETQYF. In nucleotides, the CDR3 is TGTGCCAGCAGCCGTACAGGGGTCAATCGACTCCCAGAGACCCAGTACTTC.